Following are 17 T cell receptor beta chains from one sample sequenced in a study of shared clonotypes between healthy human individuals. TCRdb's table, derived via immunoSEQ multiplex PCR, lists solely in-frame clones and lacks some. Among about a million clones listed, about three quarters were seen once. Material for sequencing was memory CD4+ T cells sorted from blood. As for subset: CD45RA-negative fraction. These TCRs come from a man between 18 and 35 years old in good health.

The chain recombines TRBV27 with TRBJ2-7; D gene uncertain. The germline CDR1 and CDR2 sequences are MNHEY and SMNVEV (reference sequence). The V end lost 2 bases, the J end lost 3 bases, and 8 bases lay between the germline ends. The CDR3 consists of 13 residues. CDR3 sequence reads: CASSLEPGYEQYF. Here the CDR3 DNA reads TGTGCCAGCAGTTTAGAACCCGGCTACGAGCAGTACTTC.

The V gene is TRBV20-1, the J gene TRBJ2-5; D perhaps matches TRBD1 (6 bases). Germline CDR1 is DFQATT and CDR2 is SNEGSKA (reference sequence). The CDR3 extends over 11 amino acids. Trimming pared 6 bases from V and 11 bases from J, leaving 16 bases between. The CDR3 sequence: CSAEIQQGQYF. The CDR3 DNA reads TGCAGTGCCGAAATCCAACAGGGACAGTACTTC.

This chain uses TRBV5-1 with TRBJ2-1; maybe TRBD1 (6 bases). The CDR3 has 14 amino acids. Germline CDR1 and CDR2: SGHRS and YFSETQ. V was cut by 4 bases and J by 9 bases, with 17 bases left in between. In DNA form, the CDR3 reads TGCGCCAGCAGCCAGGGGACGGAAGGTGGTGAGCAGTTCTTC. It encodes CASSQGTEGGEQFF.

CDR3 in amino acids: CASSFLPEYNEQFF. The CDR3 nucleotides are TGTGCCAGCAGCTTTCTCCCAGAGTACAATGAGCAGTTCTTC. The chain links TRBV11-2 to TRBJ2-1; no clear D gene. CDR1 and CDR2 (germline): SGHAT, FQNNGV. Trimming removed 3 bases from V and 4 bases from J, with 10 bases in between. The CDR3 loop spans 14 amino acids. The full variable domain, its missing parts supplied by reference TRBV11-2 and TRBJ2-1, is EAGVAQSPRYKIIEKRQSVAFWCNPISGHATLYWYQQILGQGPKLLIQFQNNGVVDDSQLPKDRFSAERLKGVDSTLKIQPAKLEDSAVYLCASSFLPEYNEQFFGPGTRLTVL.

The chain links TRBV13 to TRBJ2-2; 13 positions match TRBD2. V shed 5 bases and J 3 bases; nucleotides not matched to a gene: 6. From germline, CDR1 is PRHDT and CDR2 FYEKMQ (reference sequence). The CDR3 contains 17 residues. The CDR3 is CASSDSTSGRDTGELFF. CDR3 nucleotides: TGTGCCAGCAGCGACTCCACTAGCGGGAGGGACACCGGGGAGCTGTTTTTT.

As for this clone: A much larger clone lies a single base off, so this may be a read error. Other DNA sequences in the same sample also yield this CDR3. The chain uses TRBV4-1 and TRBJ2-7; 11 nucleotides match TRBD1. The CDR3 covers 15 residues. CDR1 is MGHRA and CDR2 is YSYEKL in the germline V gene. The CDR3 protein is CASSLGQGALYEQYF. Here the CDR3 DNA reads TGTGCCAGCAGCCTTGGACAGGGGGCCCTCTACGAGCAGTACTTC.

The rearrangement links TRBV6-5 to TRBJ1-1, with D unresolved. The V gene lost 7 bases and the J gene lost 5 bases, with 8 bases spanning the gap. The CDR3 totals 11 residues. Germline CDR1 MNHEY, CDR2 SVGAGI. In DNA form, the CDR3 reads TGTGCCAGCAAGAGTATAACTGAAGCTTTCTTT. It yields the protein CASKSITEAFF.

The V gene is TRBV30, the J gene TRBJ2-5, with TRBD1 matching over 7 bases. The germline gives CDR1 GTSNPN, CDR2 SVGIG (reference sequence). The CDR3 loop spans 13 amino acids. The V gene end was trimmed by 0 bases and the J gene end by 4 bases; junction bases not matched to a gene: 2. CDR3 protein: CAWSVSGGETQYF. The DNA of the CDR3 is TGTGCCTGGAGTGTGTCAGGGGGAGAGACCCAGTACTTC.

The rearrangement joins TRBV5-1 to TRBJ2-3, with D perhaps matching TRBD1 (6 bases). This CDR3 has 14 residues. Germline-derived CDR1 and CDR2 are SGHRS and YFSETQ. Between the trimmed V and J ends, which lost 8 bases and 5 bases, there was a span of 18 bases. The CDR3 DNA reads TGCGCCAGTGGGGGCGGCAGGGTTGGAGATACGCAGTATTTT. This codes for CASGGGRVGDTQYF. The full variable domain, rest sourced from reference TRBV5-1 and TRBJ2-3, is KAGVTQTPRYLIKTRGQQVTLSCSPISGHRSVSWYQQTPGQGLQFLFEYFSETQRNKGNFPGRFSGRQFSNSRSEMNVSTLELGDSALYLCASGGGRVGDTQYFGPGTRLTVL.

This chain uses TRBV18 with TRBJ2-7; no clear D gene. The CDR3 runs 13 residues. The ends were cut back, 3 bases at V and 2 bases at J, with 8 bases in the middle. From germline, CDR1 is KGHSH and CDR2 LQKENI. The CDR3 nucleotides are TGTGCCAGCTCACCCCCGGTAACCTACGAGCAGTACTTC. Encoded protein: CASSPPVTYEQYF.

The V and J genes are TRBV19 and TRBJ2-7; D perhaps matches TRBD1 (6 bases). Germline assignment: CDR1 LNHDA and CDR2 SQIVND (reference sequence). Trimming left V 4 bases short and J 4 bases short, with 17 bases between. This CDR3 has 15 residues. The CDR3 coding sequence is TGTGCCAGTAGTAAGACAGGTACAGGGCCGTACGAGCAGTACTTC. This codes for CASSKTGTGPYEQYF.

V gene TRBV27 combines with J gene TRBJ2-5; no reliable D call. Germline loops: CDR1 MNHEY, CDR2 SMNVEV (reference sequence). The CDR3 runs to 14 residues. With 4 bases removed from V and 8 bases from J, the gap between germline ends came to 17 bases. The CDR3 is CASSSKSALSTQYF. The CDR3 nucleotides read TGTGCCAGCAGTTCGAAGTCGGCCCTCTCAACCCAGTACTTC.

The chain uses TRBV14 and TRBJ1-5; D remains unclear. Trimming stripped 4 bases from V and 7 bases from J, with 11 bases between. Germline V gives CDR1 SGHDN, CDR2 FVKESK. The CDR3 runs 13 residues. CDR3 residues: CASSLRFGQPQHF. As DNA, the CDR3 is TGTGCCAGCAGCCTGAGGTTCGGGCAGCCCCAGCATTTT.

This chain uses TRBV27 with TRBJ2-2; possible D gene TRBD2, 6 bases. CDR3 length equals 18 residues. Germline lookup yields CDR1 MNHEY and CDR2 SMNVEV (reference sequence). V lost 0 bases, J lost 3 bases, and 17 bases lay in between. The CDR3 protein is CASSLSKRAGLDTGELFF. CDR3 in DNA: TGTGCCAGCAGTTTATCTAAGCGGGCAGGATTGGACACCGGGGAGCTGTTTTTT.

V and J are TRBV7-2 and TRBJ2-1; 10 nucleotides line up with TRBD2. Germline V CDR1 and CDR2: SGHTA, FQGNSA. The CDR3 consists of 15 residues. V was clipped by 5 bases and J by 9 bases; unmatched bases: 10. Here the CDR3 DNA reads TGTGCCAGCAGCCCGAGGGAGCGGGAGGGCTTTGAGCAGTTCTTC. Its protein product is CASSPREREGFEQFF.

The V call is TRBV14, the J call TRBJ2-3; 14 bases map to TRBD2. Unmatched junction bases numbered 5, after V lost 4 bases and J lost 2 bases. The germline gives CDR1 SGHDN, CDR2 FVKESK. This CDR3 comprises 17 residues. The CDR3 loop reads CASSRTSGGTITDTQYF. In DNA form, the CDR3 reads TGTGCCAGCAGCCGGACTAGCGGGGGGACAATCACAGATACGCAGTATTTT. Complete variable domain (other parts from reference TRBV14 and TRBJ2-3): EAGVTQFPSHSVIEKGQTVTLRCDPISGHDNLYWYRRVMGKEIKFLLHFVKESKQDESGMPNNRFLAERTGGTYSTLKVQPAELEDSGVYFCASSRTSGGTITDTQYFGPGTRLTVL.

V is TRBV7-9 and J is TRBJ1-6; the match to TRBD1 covers 8 bases. This CDR3 comprises 17 residues. Per germline, CDR1 SEHNR and CDR2 FQNEAQ (reference sequence). The ends lost 4 bases at V and 3 bases at J; junction bases unmatched: 8. In DNA form, the CDR3 reads TGTGCCAGCAGCTCTGCGGGACAGGAGGTCTATAATTCACCCCTCCACTTT. Amino acid sequence: CASSSAGQEVYNSPLHF. Combining the CDR3 with reference TRBV7-9 and TRBJ1-6 gives the whole variable domain DTGVSQNPRHKITKRGQNVTFRCDPISEHNRLYWYRQTLGQGPEFLTYFQNEAQLEKSRLLSDRFSAERPKGSFSTLEIQRTEQGDSAMYLCASSSAGQEVYNSPLHFGNGTRLTVT.